The sequence of this T cell receptor beta chain was determined in a study of blood T cell repertoires in COVID-19. At the level of the study: Donors in the United States, Italy and Spain gave samples during acute or convalescent COVID-19.

This clone was seen more than once but under ten times. This table comes from immunoSEQ multiplex PCR, and its TCRdb copy is limited to in-frame clones, with some not included. The sample lists about 63,000 clones, under 85% occurring once. Sequencing was carried out using peripheral blood. This TCR was sampled from an elderly woman with acute or convalescent COVID-19.

The CDR3 DNA reads TGTGCCAGCAGCCCCATGGCCGGGGGGCAACAGCCCCAGCATTTT. Translating gives CASSPMAGGQQPQHF. The J gene is TRBJ1-5, the V gene TRBV7-9, with D maybe TRBD1 (6 bases). The germline V gene encodes CDR1 SEHNR and CDR2 FQNEAQ (reference sequence). The CDR3 runs 15 residues. Trimming took 5 bases from V and 7 from J, leaving 18 bases between them.